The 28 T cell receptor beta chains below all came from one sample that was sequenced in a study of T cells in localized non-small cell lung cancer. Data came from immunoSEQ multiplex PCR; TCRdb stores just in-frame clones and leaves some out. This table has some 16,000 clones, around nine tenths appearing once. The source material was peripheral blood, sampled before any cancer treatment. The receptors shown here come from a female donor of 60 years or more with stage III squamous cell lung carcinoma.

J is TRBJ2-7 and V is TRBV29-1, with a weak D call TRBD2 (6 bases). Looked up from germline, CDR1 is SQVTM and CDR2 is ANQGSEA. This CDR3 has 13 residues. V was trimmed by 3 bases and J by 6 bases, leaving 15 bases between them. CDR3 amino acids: CSVDTGRGGEQYF. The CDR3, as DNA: TGCAGCGTTGATACGGGTAGGGGAGGCGAGCAGTACTTC.

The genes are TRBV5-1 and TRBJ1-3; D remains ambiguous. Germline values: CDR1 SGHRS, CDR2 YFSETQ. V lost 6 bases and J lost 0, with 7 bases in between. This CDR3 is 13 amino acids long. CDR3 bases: TGCGCCAGCAAGGGTGACTCTGGAAACACCATATATTTT. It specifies CASKGDSGNTIYF. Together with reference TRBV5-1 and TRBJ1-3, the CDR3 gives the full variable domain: KAGVTQTPRYLIKTRGQQVTLSCSPISGHRSVSWYQQTPGQGLQFLFEYFSETQRNKGNFPGRFSGRQFSNSRSEMNVSTLELGDSALYLCASKGDSGNTIYFGEGSWLTVV.

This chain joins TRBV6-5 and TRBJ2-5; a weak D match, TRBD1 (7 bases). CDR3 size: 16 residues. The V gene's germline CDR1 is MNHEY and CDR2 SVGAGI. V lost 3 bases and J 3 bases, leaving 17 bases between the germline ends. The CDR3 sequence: CASSYKIQGGEETQYF. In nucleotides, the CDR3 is TGTGCCAGCAGTTATAAAATTCAGGGGGGAGAAGAGACCCAGTACTTC.

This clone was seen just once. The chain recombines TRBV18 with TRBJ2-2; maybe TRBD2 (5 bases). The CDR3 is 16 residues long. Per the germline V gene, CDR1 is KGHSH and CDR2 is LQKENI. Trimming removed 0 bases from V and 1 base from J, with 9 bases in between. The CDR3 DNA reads TGTGCCAGCTCACCACCGGAGGCGGGGAACACCGGGGAGCTGTTTTTT. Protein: CASSPPEAGNTGELFF.

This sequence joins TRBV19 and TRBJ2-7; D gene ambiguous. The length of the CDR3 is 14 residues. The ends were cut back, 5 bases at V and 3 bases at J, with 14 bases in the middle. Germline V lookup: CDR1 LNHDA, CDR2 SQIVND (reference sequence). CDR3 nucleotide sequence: TGTGCCAGTAGTCGGACCGGCGGCGTCTACGAGCAGTACTTC. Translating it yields CASSRTGGVYEQYF.

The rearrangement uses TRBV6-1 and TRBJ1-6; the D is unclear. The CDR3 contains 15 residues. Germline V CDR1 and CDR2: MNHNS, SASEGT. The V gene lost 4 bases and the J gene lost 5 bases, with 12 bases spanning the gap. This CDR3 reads CASSVIGPDNSPLHF. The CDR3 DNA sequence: TGTGCCAGCAGTGTCATAGGGCCCGATAATTCACCCCTCCACTTT.

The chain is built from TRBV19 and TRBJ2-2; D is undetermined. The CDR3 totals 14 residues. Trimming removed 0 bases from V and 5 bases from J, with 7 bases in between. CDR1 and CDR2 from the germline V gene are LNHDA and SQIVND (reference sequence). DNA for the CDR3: TGTGCCAGTAGTATAGATCTGAGGACCGGGGAGCTGTTTTTT. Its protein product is CASSIDLRTGELFF. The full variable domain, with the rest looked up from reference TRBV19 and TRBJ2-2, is DGGITQSPKYLFRKEGQNVTLSCEQNLNHDAMYWYRQDPGQGLRLIYYSQIVNDFQKGDIAEGYSVSREKKESFPLTVTSAQKNPTAFYLCASSIDLRTGELFFGEGSRLTVL.

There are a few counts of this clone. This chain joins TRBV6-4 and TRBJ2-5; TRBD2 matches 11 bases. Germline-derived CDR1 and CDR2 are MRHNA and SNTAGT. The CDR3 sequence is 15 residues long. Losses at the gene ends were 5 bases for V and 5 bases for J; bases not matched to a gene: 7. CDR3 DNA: TGTGCCAGCAGTCCGACTAGCGGGACTACGGAGACCCAGTACTTC. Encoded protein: CASSPTSGTTETQYF.

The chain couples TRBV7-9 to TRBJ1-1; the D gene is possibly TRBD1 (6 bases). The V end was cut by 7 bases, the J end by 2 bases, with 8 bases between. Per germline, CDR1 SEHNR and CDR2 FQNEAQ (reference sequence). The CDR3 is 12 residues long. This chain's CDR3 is CASNRDNTEAFF. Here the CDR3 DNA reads TGTGCCAGCAACAGGGACAACACTGAAGCTTTCTTT.

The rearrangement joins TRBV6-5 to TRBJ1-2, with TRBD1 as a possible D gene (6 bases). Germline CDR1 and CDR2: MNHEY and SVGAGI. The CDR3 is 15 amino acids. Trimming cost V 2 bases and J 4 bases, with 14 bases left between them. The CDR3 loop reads CASSYTRGTFYGYTF. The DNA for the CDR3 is TGTGCCAGCAGTTACACCAGGGGCACCTTCTATGGCTACACCTTC.

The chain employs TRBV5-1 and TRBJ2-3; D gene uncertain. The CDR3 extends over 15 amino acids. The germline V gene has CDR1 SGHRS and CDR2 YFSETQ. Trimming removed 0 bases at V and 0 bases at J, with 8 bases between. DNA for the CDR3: TGCGCCAGCAGCTTGGTTCCGGGCAGCACAGATACGCAGTATTTT. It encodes CASSLVPGSTDTQYF.

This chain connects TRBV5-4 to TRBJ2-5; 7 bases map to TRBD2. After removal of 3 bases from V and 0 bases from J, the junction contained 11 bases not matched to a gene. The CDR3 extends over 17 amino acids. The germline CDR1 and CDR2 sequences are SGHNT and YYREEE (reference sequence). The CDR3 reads CASSSKASGRYQETQYF. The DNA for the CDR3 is TGTGCCAGCAGCTCGAAGGCTAGCGGTAGATACCAAGAGACCCAGTACTTC.

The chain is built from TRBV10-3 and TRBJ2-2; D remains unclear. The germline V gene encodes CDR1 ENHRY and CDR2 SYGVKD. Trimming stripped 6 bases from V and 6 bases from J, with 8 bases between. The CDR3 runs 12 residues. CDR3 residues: CAISPAAGELFF. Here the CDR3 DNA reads TGTGCCATCAGCCCAGCAGCCGGGGAGCTGTTTTTT.

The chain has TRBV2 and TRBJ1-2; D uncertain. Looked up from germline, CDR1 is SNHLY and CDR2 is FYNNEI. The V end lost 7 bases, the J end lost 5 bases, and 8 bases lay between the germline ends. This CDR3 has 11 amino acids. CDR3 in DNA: TGTGCCAGCACCCCAGAATATGGCTACACCTTC. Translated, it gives CASTPEYGYTF.

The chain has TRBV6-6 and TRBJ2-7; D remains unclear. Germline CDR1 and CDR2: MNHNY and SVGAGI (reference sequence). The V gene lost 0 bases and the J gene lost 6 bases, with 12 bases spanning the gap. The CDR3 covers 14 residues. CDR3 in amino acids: CASSYSRGLGEQYF. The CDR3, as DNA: TGTGCCAGCAGTTACTCAAGAGGTTTGGGCGAGCAGTACTTC.

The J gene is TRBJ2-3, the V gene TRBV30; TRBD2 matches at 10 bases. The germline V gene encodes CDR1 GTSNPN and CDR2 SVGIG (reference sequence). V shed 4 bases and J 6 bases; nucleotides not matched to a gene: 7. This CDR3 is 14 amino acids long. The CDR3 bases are TGTGCCTGGACGCCGGGACTAGCGAGCGATACGCAGTATTTT. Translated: CAWTPGLASDTQYF. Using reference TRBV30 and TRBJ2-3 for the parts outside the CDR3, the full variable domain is SQTIHQWPATLVQPVGSPLSLECTVEGTSNPNLYWYRQAAGRGLQLLFYSVGIGQISSEVPQNLSASRPQDRQFILSSKKLLLSDSGFYLCAWTPGLASDTQYFGPGTRLTVL.

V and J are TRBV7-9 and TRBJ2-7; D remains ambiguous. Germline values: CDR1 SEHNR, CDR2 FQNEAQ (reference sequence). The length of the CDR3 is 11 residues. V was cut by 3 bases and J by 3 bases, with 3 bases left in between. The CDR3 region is CASSFYYEQYF. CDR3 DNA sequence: TGTGCCAGCAGCTTTTACTACGAGCAGTACTTC.

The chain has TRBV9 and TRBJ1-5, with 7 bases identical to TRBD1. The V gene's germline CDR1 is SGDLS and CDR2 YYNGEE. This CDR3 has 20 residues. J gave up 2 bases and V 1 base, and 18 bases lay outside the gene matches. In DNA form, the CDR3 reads TGTGCCAGCAGCGTAAGATGGAGACAGGGACCTCCGGACGGCAATCAGCCCCAGCATTTT. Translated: CASSVRWRQGPPDGNQPQHF.

The CDR3 bases are TGTGCCAGCAGCTTAGACAGGGACGACGAGCAGTACTTC. Its protein is CASSLDRDDEQYF. The chain uses TRBV7-2 and TRBJ2-7, with D maybe TRBD1 (6 bases). The V gene lost 1 base and the J gene lost 5 bases, with 9 bases spanning the gap. Germline V gene lookup returns CDR1 SGHTA and CDR2 FQGNSA. CDR3 length: 13 amino acids.

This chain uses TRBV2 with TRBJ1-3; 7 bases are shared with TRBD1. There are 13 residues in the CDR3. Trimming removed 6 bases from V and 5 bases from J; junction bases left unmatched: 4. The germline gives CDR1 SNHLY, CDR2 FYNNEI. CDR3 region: CASRTDRRNTIYF. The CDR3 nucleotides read TGTGCCAGCAGGACGGACAGGAGAAACACCATATATTTT.

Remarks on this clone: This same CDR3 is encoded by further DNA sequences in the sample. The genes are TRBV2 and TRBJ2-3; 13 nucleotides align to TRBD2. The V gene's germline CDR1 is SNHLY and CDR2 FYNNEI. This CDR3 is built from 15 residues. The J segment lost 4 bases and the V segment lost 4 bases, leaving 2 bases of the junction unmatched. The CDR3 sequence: CASSATSGRPDTQYF. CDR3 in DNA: TGTGCCAGCAGTGCGACTAGCGGGAGGCCAGATACGCAGTATTTT.

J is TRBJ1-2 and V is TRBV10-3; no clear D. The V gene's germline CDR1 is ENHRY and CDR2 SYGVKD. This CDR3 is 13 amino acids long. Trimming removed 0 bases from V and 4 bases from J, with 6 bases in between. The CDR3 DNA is TGTGCCATCAGTGAGTCGGTCACCTATGGCTACACCTTC. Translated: CAISESVTYGYTF.

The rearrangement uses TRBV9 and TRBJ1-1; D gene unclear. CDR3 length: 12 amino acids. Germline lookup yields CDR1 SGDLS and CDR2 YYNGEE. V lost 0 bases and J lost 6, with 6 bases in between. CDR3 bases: TGTGCCAGCAGCGTAGAAGGGTCTGAAGCTTTCTTT. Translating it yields CASSVEGSEAFF.

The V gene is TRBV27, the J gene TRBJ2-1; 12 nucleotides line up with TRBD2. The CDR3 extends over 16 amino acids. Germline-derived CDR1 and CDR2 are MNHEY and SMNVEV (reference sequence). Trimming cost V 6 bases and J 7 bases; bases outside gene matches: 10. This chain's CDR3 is CASSGSGTSGQNEQFF. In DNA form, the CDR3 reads TGTGCCAGCAGCGGATCCGGGACTAGCGGGCAGAATGAGCAGTTCTTC.

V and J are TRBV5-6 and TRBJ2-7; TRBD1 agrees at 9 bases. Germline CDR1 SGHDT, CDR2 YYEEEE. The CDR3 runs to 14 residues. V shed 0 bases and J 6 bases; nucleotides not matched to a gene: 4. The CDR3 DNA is TGTGCCAGCAGCTTGGGGGACAGGGAATCCGAGCAGTACTTC. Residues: CASSLGDRESEQYF.

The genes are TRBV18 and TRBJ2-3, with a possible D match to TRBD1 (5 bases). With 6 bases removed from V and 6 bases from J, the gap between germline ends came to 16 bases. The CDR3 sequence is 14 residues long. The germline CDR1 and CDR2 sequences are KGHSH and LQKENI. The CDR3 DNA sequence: TGTGCCAGCTCCCCTGATAGGGGCTCGGATACGCAGTATTTT. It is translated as CASSPDRGSDTQYF.

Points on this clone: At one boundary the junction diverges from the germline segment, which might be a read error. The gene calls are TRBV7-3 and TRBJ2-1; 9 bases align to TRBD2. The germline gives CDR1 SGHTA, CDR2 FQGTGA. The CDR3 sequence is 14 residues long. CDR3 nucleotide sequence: TGTGCCAGCAGCGTAACTAGCGGGTACAATGAGCAGTTCTTC. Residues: CASSVTSGYNEQFF.

CDR3 nucleotides: TGCGCCAGCAGCCAATCTAGGACCTTCAGCTCCTACGAGCAGTACTTC. Amino acids: CASSQSRTFSSYEQYF. The chain links TRBV4-1 to TRBJ2-7; no reliable D call. CDR1 MGHRA and CDR2 YSYEKL come from the germline V gene. V was cut by 2 bases and J by 0 bases, with 14 bases left in between. The CDR3 runs to 16 residues.